These T cell receptor beta chains were read from a single sample in a study of T cell changes during pregnancy in multiple sclerosis. The assay was immunoSEQ multiplex PCR, and TCRdb's table has in-frame clones only and misses some. Seen here are around 23,000 clones, 80% to 95% observed once, and the top ten hold about 6.8%. The sample in question was CD8+ T cells from peripheral blood mononuclear cells, obtained in the third trimester of pregnancy. The origin of the receptors is a female donor with multiple sclerosis, enrolled in a pregnancy study. CDR3s include the opening cysteine and the closing phenylalanine or tryptophan. A D gene is named only where the DNA matches it firmly. Rows give clone size only sometimes, using once, few, many, or a class for an expanded clone.

clone_size: NA
v_call: TRBV5-8
d_call: NA
j_call: TRBJ2-5
cdr3_nt: TGTGCCAGCAGCTTGTACAGCCAAGAGACCCAGTACTTC
cdr3_aa: CASSLYSQETQYF

clone_size: NA
v_call: TRBV27
d_call: TRBD1
j_call: TRBJ2-7
cdr3_nt: TGTGCCAGCAGTAAATGGGACAGGGCCTACGAGCAGTACTTC
cdr3_aa: CASSKWDRAYEQYF

clone_size: NA
v_call: TRBV6-4
d_call: NA
j_call: TRBJ1-2
cdr3_nt: TGTGCCAGCAGTGAGGGCCCATTACAGGGAATGGTCGACTATGGCTACACCTTC
cdr3_aa: CASSEGPLQGMVDYGYTF

clone_size: NA
v_call: TRBV4-2
d_call: TRBD2
j_call: TRBJ2-5
cdr3_nt: TGTGCCAGCAGCCCCCTTAGCCGACTAGCGGGTAGAGATGAGACCCAGTACTTC
cdr3_aa: CASSPLSRLAGRDETQYF

clone_size: NA
v_call: TRBV4-3
d_call: NA
j_call: TRBJ1-5
cdr3_nt: TGCGCCAGCAGCCAAGATCAAGACAATGATCAGCCCCAGCATTTT
cdr3_aa: CASSQDQDNDQPQHF

clone_size: NA
v_call: TRBV7-2
d_call: TRBD2
j_call: TRBJ2-5
cdr3_nt: TGTGCCAGCAGCTTAGCCCGGGGGGACCAAGAGACCCAGTACTTC
cdr3_aa: CASSLARGDQETQYF

clone_size: NA
v_call: TRBV7-8
d_call: TRBD1
j_call: TRBJ1-5
cdr3_nt: TGTGCCAGCAGCAAAGGGACAGAGAGCAATCAGCCCCAGCATTTT
cdr3_aa: CASSKGTESNQPQHF

clone_size: NA
v_call: TRBV4-1
d_call: TRBD2
j_call: TRBJ2-2
cdr3_nt: TGCGCCAGCAGCTCCGGACTAGCGGGATTGGCCGGGGAGCTGTTTTTT
cdr3_aa: CASSSGLAGLAGELFF

clone_size: NA
v_call: TRBV9
d_call: TRBD1
j_call: TRBJ2-5
cdr3_nt: TGTGCCAGCAGCCCCCCTCGGACAGGGCCCCTACTGGGGGAGACCCAGTACTTC
cdr3_aa: CASSPPRTGPLLGETQYF

clone_size: NA
v_call: TRBV9
d_call: NA
j_call: TRBJ1-4
cdr3_nt: TGTGCCAGCAGCTCCAAAGAGGGGGAAGACGGCGAAAAACTGTTTTTT
cdr3_aa: CASSSKEGEDGEKLFF

clone_size: NA
v_call: TRBV7-2
d_call: NA
j_call: TRBJ2-7
cdr3_nt: TGTGCCAGCAGCTTAGTTCAGGACTCCTACGAGCAGTACTTC
cdr3_aa: CASSLVQDSYEQYF

clone_size: NA
v_call: TRBV4-1
d_call: NA
j_call: TRBJ1-4
cdr3_nt: TGCGCCAGCAGCCAAGAGGGGGGGCAAAATACTAATGAAAAACTGTTTTTT
cdr3_aa: CASSQEGGQNTNEKLFF

clone_size: NA
v_call: TRBV7-6
d_call: NA
j_call: TRBJ2-1
cdr3_nt: TGTGCCAGCAGCCTTGGCACGGGAGCTAACTACAATGAGCAGTTCTTC
cdr3_aa: CASSLGTGANYNEQFF

clone_size: NA
v_call: TRBV20-1
d_call: NA
j_call: TRBJ1-4
cdr3_nt: TGCAGTGCTAGGCCAGGGCCCCCCTCCTTT
cdr3_aa: CSARPGPPSF

clone_size: medium-sized
v_call: TRBV4-1
d_call: TRBD2
j_call: TRBJ2-7
cdr3_nt: TGCGCCAGCAGCCAAGATGGGGGAGGGCCTGACGAGCAGTACTTC
cdr3_aa: CASSQDGGGPDEQYF

clone_size: NA
v_call: TRBV27
d_call: NA
j_call: TRBJ2-2
cdr3_nt: TGTGCCAGCGTACAGGGAGATACCGGGGAGCTGTTTTTT
cdr3_aa: CASVQGDTGELFF

clone_size: NA
v_call: TRBV7-9
d_call: TRBD2
j_call: TRBJ2-1
cdr3_nt: TGTGCCAGCAGCTTCGGGGGGTCTTTATACAATGAGCAGTTCTTC
cdr3_aa: CASSFGGSLYNEQFF

clone_size: NA
v_call: TRBV27
d_call: NA
j_call: TRBJ2-3
cdr3_nt: TGTGCCAGCAGTCTGGTGGCGGGGCGAAGCACAGATACGCAGTATTTT
cdr3_aa: CASSLVAGRSTDTQYF

clone_size: NA
v_call: TRBV9
d_call: TRBD1
j_call: TRBJ1-1
cdr3_nt: TGTGCCAGCAGCGCTGGGACAGGGGGCGGGACTGAAGCTTTCTTT
cdr3_aa: CASSAGTGGGTEAFF

clone_size: NA
v_call: TRBV27
d_call: NA
j_call: TRBJ2-2
cdr3_nt: TGTGCCAGCAGTACCTCTTCCGGGAACACCGGGGAGCTGTTTTTT
cdr3_aa: CASSTSSGNTGELFF

clone_size: NA
v_call: TRBV18
d_call: TRBD2
j_call: TRBJ2-5
cdr3_nt: TGTGCCAGCTCACCACCGGGTAGCGGGGCGGAGACCCAGTACTTC
cdr3_aa: CASSPPGSGAETQYF

clone_size: NA
v_call: TRBV2
d_call: NA
j_call: TRBJ2-7
cdr3_nt: TGTGCCAGCAGACGGGCAGGGGTCGACGAGCAGTACTTC
cdr3_aa: CASRRAGVDEQYF

clone_size: NA
v_call: TRBV15
d_call: TRBD2
j_call: TRBJ2-1
cdr3_nt: TGTGCCACCAGCAGAACCAAGCGGGAGGGAATTAAGAATGAGCAGTTCTTC
cdr3_aa: CATSRTKREGIKNEQFF

clone_size: once
v_call: TRBV5-5
d_call: NA
j_call: TRBJ2-7
cdr3_nt: TGTGCCAGCAGCCTGGACTATCCCCTCGAGCAGTACTTC
cdr3_aa: CASSLDYPLEQYF

clone_size: NA
v_call: TRBV9
d_call: TRBD2
j_call: TRBJ2-7
cdr3_nt: TGTGCCAGCAGCGTAGACCCAGGGAGGGGCTACGAGCAGTACTTC
cdr3_aa: CASSVDPGRGYEQYF

clone_size: NA
v_call: TRBV4-1
d_call: TRBD2
j_call: TRBJ2-1
cdr3_nt: TGCGCCAGCAGCCCTGACCCAGCGGGGTACAATGAGCAGTTCTTC
cdr3_aa: CASSPDPAGYNEQFF

clone_size: NA
v_call: TRBV2
d_call: NA
j_call: TRBJ2-3
cdr3_nt: TGTGCCAGCATCGATACAGCAGGCACAGATACGCAGTATTTT
cdr3_aa: CASIDTAGTDTQYF

clone_size: NA
v_call: TRBV28
d_call: TRBD2
j_call: TRBJ2-7
cdr3_nt: TGTGCCAGCAGTTTAACTAGCGGCTACGAGCAGTACTTC
cdr3_aa: CASSLTSGYEQYF

clone_size: NA
v_call: TRBV11-2
d_call: NA
j_call: TRBJ1-2
cdr3_nt: TGTGCCAGCAGCTTAGGGCCAGGGCGTGCCTATGGCTACACCTTC
cdr3_aa: CASSLGPGRAYGYTF

clone_size: NA
v_call: TRBV27
d_call: TRBD2
j_call: TRBJ2-7
cdr3_nt: TGTGCCAGCAGCCACGGTCGGGGGGAATTTGCTTACGAGCAGTACTTC
cdr3_aa: CASSHGRGEFAYEQYF

clone_size: NA
v_call: TRBV4-1
d_call: NA
j_call: TRBJ2-7
cdr3_nt: TGCGCCAGCAGCCATATGCCGCGCCATGAGGCATCCGAGCAGTACTTC
cdr3_aa: CASSHMPRHEASEQYF

clone_size: NA
v_call: TRBV28
d_call: NA
j_call: TRBJ1-2
cdr3_nt: TGTGCCAGCAGTGGCAACAGTTATGGCTACACCTTC
cdr3_aa: CASSGNSYGYTF

clone_size: NA
v_call: TRBV7-9
d_call: TRBD1
j_call: TRBJ1-2
cdr3_nt: TGTGCCAGCAGCTTAGAGGCAATGGGACAGGTTGACGGGGGCTACACCTTC
cdr3_aa: CASSLEAMGQVDGGYTF

clone_size: NA
v_call: TRBV28
d_call: NA
j_call: TRBJ2-1
cdr3_nt: TGTGCCAGCAGTCTACTCCCCCTATCGGGAAGCTCCTACAATGAGCAGTTCTTC
cdr3_aa: CASSLLPLSGSSYNEQFF

clone_size: NA
v_call: TRBV13
d_call: NA
j_call: TRBJ2-3
cdr3_nt: TGTGCCAGCAGCTTAGGCCCAGGCCCAGATACGCAGTATTTT
cdr3_aa: CASSLGPGPDTQYF

clone_size: NA
v_call: TRBV7-9
d_call: NA
j_call: TRBJ2-7
cdr3_nt: TGTGCCAGCAGCCCCGGACTCTACGAGCAGTACTTC
cdr3_aa: CASSPGLYEQYF

clone_size: NA
v_call: TRBV4-1
d_call: NA
j_call: TRBJ2-1
cdr3_nt: TGCGCCAGCAGCCACCGTAGCGGAACCTCCTACAATGAGCAGTTCTTC
cdr3_aa: CASSHRSGTSYNEQFF

clone_size: once
v_call: TRBV27
d_call: NA
j_call: TRBJ1-5
cdr3_nt: TGTGCCAGCAGTCCCAACTCAGGGTCAATCAATCAGCCCCAGCATTTT
cdr3_aa: CASSPNSGSINQPQHF

clone_size: NA
v_call: TRBV15
d_call: NA
j_call: TRBJ1-1
cdr3_nt: TGTGCCACCAGCAGCAGGGGTAGGGGCACTGAAGCTTTCTTT
cdr3_aa: CATSSRGRGTEAFF

clone_size: NA
v_call: TRBV7-9
d_call: TRBD2
j_call: TRBJ2-5
cdr3_nt: TGTGCCAGCAGCTTAGTTCCAGCGGGGGAAGAGACCCAGTACTTC
cdr3_aa: CASSLVPAGEETQYF

clone_size: NA
v_call: TRBV10-2
d_call: NA
j_call: TRBJ2-7
cdr3_nt: TGCGCCAGCAGTGGAGTGGGGAGCTACGAGCAGTACTTC
cdr3_aa: CASSGVGSYEQYF

clone_size: NA
v_call: TRBV7-9
d_call: NA
j_call: TRBJ1-1
cdr3_nt: TGTGCCAGCAGCCGCCTAGAGGTCGGGAACACTGAAGCTTTCTTT
cdr3_aa: CASSRLEVGNTEAFF

clone_size: NA
v_call: TRBV5-5
d_call: TRBD2
j_call: TRBJ2-3
cdr3_nt: TGTGCCAGCAGCTTGGGGACTAGCGGCGCAGATACGCAGTATTTT
cdr3_aa: CASSLGTSGADTQYF

clone_size: NA
v_call: TRBV7-9
d_call: TRBD1
j_call: TRBJ2-7
cdr3_nt: TGTGCCAGCAGCTCCACAGGGGGAACGGCCTACGAGCAGTACTTC
cdr3_aa: CASSSTGGTAYEQYF

clone_size: NA
v_call: TRBV28
d_call: TRBD2
j_call: TRBJ2-7
cdr3_nt: TGTGCCAGCAGTTATTCCCGGGACTACCTCTCCTACGAGCAGTACTTC
cdr3_aa: CASSYSRDYLSYEQYF

clone_size: once
v_call: TRBV4-1
d_call: NA
j_call: TRBJ2-5
cdr3_nt: TGCGCCAGCAGCCAAGAGGAGGGATCGAGGGAGACCCAGTACTTC
cdr3_aa: CASSQEEGSRETQYF

clone_size: NA
v_call: TRBV9
d_call: NA
j_call: TRBJ2-1
cdr3_nt: TGTGCCAGCAGCCCTCTCGTGCGCTCCTACAATGAGCAGTTCTTC
cdr3_aa: CASSPLVRSYNEQFF

clone_size: NA
v_call: TRBV29-1
d_call: TRBD2
j_call: TRBJ2-2
cdr3_nt: TGCAGCGTTGTAGCGGGAGACACCGGGGAGCTGTTTTTT
cdr3_aa: CSVVAGDTGELFF

clone_size: NA
v_call: TRBV7-2
d_call: NA
j_call: TRBJ1-5
cdr3_nt: TGTGCCAGCAGCTTAGGAACAAATGGTCAGCCCCAGCATTTT
cdr3_aa: CASSLGTNGQPQHF

clone_size: NA
v_call: TRBV18
d_call: NA
j_call: TRBJ1-5
cdr3_nt: TGTGCCAGCTCACCGGTGGACAATAGCAATCAGCCCCAGCATTTT
cdr3_aa: CASSPVDNSNQPQHF

clone_size: NA
v_call: TRBV27
d_call: NA
j_call: TRBJ1-1
cdr3_nt: TGTGCCAGCAGTTTTCTTATGAACACTGAAGCTTTCTTT
cdr3_aa: CASSFLMNTEAFF

clone_size: NA
v_call: TRBV27
d_call: NA
j_call: TRBJ2-1
cdr3_nt: TGTGCCAGTCAGACAGGCTCCTACAATGAGCAGTTCTTC
cdr3_aa: CASQTGSYNEQFF

clone_size: NA
v_call: TRBV5-5
d_call: NA
j_call: TRBJ2-7
cdr3_nt: TGTGCCAGCAGCTTGGGGGCAGGCGCCTACGAGCAGTACTTC
cdr3_aa: CASSLGAGAYEQYF